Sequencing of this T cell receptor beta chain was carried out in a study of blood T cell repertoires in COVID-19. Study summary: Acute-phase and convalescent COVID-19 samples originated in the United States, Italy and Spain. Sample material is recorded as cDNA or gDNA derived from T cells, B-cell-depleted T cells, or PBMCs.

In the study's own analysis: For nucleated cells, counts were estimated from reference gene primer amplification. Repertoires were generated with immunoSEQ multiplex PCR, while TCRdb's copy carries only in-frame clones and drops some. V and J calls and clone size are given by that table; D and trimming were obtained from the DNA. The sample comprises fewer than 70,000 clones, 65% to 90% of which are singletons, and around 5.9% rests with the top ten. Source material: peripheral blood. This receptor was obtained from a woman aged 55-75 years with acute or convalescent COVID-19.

The chain's CDR3 is CASSPQGVLRCVQYF. As DNA, the CDR3 is TGTGCCAGCAGCCCACAGGGGGTTCTACGGTGCGTGCAGTACTTC. The chain joins TRBV9 to TRBJ2-7, with 8 positions matching TRBD1. Germline CDR1 is SGDLS and CDR2 is YYNGEE. J gave up 9 bases and V 4 bases, and 15 bases lay outside the gene matches. CDR3 length equals 15 residues.